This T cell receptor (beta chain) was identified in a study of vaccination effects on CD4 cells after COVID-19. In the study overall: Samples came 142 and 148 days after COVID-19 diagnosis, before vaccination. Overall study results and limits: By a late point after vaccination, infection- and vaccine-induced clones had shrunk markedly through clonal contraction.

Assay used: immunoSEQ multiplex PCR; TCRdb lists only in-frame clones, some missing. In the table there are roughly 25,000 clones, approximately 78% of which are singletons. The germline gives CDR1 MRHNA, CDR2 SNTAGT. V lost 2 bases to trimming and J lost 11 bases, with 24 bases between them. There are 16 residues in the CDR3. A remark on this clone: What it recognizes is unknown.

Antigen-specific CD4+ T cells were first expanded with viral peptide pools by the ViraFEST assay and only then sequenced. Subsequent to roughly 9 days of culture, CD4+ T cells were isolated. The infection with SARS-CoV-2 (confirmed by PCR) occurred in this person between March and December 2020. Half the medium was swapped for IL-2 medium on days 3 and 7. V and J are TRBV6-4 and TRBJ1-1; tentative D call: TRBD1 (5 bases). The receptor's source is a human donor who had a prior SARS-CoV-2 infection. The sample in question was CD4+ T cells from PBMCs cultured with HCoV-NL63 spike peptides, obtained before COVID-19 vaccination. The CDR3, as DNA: TGTGCCAGCAGTGACCCTCCTGCGGGGGAGGGCCGCGGCGCTTTCTTT. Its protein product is CASSDPPAGEGRGAFF.